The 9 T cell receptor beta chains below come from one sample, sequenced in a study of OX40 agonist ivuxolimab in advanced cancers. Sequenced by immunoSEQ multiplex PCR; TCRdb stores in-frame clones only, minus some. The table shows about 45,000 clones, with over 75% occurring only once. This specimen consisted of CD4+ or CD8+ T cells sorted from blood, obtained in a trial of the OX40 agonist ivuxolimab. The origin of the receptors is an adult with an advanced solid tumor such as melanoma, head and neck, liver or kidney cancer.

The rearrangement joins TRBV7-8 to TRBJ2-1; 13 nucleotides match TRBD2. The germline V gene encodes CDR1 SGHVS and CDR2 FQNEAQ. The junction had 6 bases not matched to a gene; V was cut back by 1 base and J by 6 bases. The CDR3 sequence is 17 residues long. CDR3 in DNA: TGTGCCAGCAGCTTAGGTACTAGCGGGAGGGCTAGCAATGAGCAGTTCTTC. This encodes CASSLGTSGRASNEQFF.

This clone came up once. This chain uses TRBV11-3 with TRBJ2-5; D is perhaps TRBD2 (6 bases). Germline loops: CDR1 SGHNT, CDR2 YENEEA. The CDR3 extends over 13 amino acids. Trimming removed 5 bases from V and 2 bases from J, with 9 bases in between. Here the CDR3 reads CASSTGTQETQYF. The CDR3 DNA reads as TGTGCCAGCAGCACTGGGACTCAAGAGACCCAGTACTTC.

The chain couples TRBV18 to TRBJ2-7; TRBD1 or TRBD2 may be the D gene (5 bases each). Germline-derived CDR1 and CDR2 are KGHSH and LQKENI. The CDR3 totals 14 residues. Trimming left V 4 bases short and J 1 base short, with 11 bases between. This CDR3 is CASSQGTDSYEQYF. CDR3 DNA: TGTGCCAGCTCACAAGGGACGGATTCCTACGAGCAGTACTTC.

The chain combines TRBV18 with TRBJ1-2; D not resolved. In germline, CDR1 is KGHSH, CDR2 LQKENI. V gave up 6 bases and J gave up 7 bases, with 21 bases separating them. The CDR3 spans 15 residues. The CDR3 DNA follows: TGTGCCAGCTCCCAGGACGGCGGTGGGGTCGTTGGCTACACCTTC. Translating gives CASSQDGGGVVGYTF. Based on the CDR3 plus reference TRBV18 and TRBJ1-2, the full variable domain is NAGVMQNPRHLVRRRGQEARLRCSPMKGHSHVYWYRQLPEEGLKFMVYLQKENIIDESGMPKERFSAEFPKEGPSILRIQQVVRGDSAAYFCASSQDGGGVVGYTFGSGTRLTVV.

CDR3 sequence: CASTQEAKSSYEQYF. The CDR3 DNA follows: TGCGCCAGCACCCAAGAAGCGAAAAGCTCCTACGAGCAGTACTTC. The chain recombines TRBV10-2 with TRBJ2-7; D is undetermined. V lost 7 bases and J lost 0, with 16 bases in between. CDR3 length equals 15 residues. Germline CDR1 reads WSHSY; CDR2 reads SAAADI.

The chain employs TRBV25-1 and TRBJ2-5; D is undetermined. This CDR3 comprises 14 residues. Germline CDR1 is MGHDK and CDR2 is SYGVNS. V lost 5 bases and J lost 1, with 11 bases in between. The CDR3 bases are TGTGCCAGCAGTCCTCCCCCCGGCCAAGAGACCCAGTACTTC. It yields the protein CASSPPPGQETQYF.

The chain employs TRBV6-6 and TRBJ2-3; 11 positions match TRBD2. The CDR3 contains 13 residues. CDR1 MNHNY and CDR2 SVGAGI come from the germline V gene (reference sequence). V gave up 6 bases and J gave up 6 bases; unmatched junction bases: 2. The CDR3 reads CASRLAGEDTQYF. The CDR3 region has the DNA TGTGCCAGCAGACTAGCGGGAGAGGATACGCAGTATTTT.

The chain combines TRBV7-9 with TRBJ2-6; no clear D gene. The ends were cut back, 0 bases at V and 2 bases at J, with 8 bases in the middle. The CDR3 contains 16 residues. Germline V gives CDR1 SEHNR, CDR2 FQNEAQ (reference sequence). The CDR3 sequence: CASSLALQTGANVLTF. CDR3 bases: TGTGCCAGCAGCTTAGCGTTACAAACTGGGGCCAACGTCCTGACTTTC.

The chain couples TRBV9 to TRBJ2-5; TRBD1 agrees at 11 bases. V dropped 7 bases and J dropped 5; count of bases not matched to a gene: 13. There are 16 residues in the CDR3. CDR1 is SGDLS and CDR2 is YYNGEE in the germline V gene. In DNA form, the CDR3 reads TGTGCCAGCTGTCCGGGACAGGGGGTCAGAGGTGAGACCCAGTACTTC. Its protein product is CASCPGQGVRGETQYF.